One sample yielded the 20 T cell receptor beta chains listed below, sequenced in a study of blood T cell repertoires in COVID-19. The assay was immunoSEQ multiplex PCR, and TCRdb's table has in-frame clones only and misses some. The table records about 170,000 clones, roughly 88% of them present only once. Sequences were obtained from peripheral blood. The source of these receptors is a man older than 75 with COVID-19, enrolled during active disease.

CDR3 sequence: CASSDRQGADTQYF. The CDR3 nucleotides are TGTGCCAGCAGTGACAGGCAGGGGGCAGATACGCAGTATTTT. The chain uses TRBV6-4 and TRBJ2-3; 7 bases line up with TRBD1. The CDR3 length is 14 residues. Germline values: CDR1 MRHNA, CDR2 SNTAGT. V was clipped by 2 bases and J by 4 bases; unmatched bases: 3.

This chain joins TRBV10-3 and TRBJ1-1; D may be TRBD1 (5 bases). In germline, CDR1 is ENHRY, CDR2 SYGVKD. The CDR3 totals 15 residues. The ends were cut back, 1 base at V and 0 bases at J, with 9 bases in the middle. CDR3 sequence (DNA): TGTGCCATCAGTGAGTTACAGGTTGTGAACACTGAAGCTTTCTTT. This encodes CAISELQVVNTEAFF.

The CDR3 DNA reads TGCGCCAGCAGCGTTAACTCACAGGGTAGCTCTGGAAACACCATATATTTT. It specifies CASSVNSQGSSGNTIYF. The chain combines TRBV4-3 with TRBJ1-3, with a possible D match to TRBD1 (6 bases). Germline CDR1 and CDR2: LGHNA and YSLEER. V was pared by 5 bases and J by 0 bases, with 17 bases between. This CDR3 has 17 amino acids.

The chain carries TRBV2 and TRBJ1-6; tentative D call: TRBD1 (6 bases). This CDR3 is 15 amino acids long. Germline V gives CDR1 SNHLY, CDR2 FYNNEI. V lost 6 bases to trimming and J lost 7 bases, with 16 bases between them. The CDR3 DNA reads as TGTGCCAGCAGGAACTCCGGGACAACAAATTCACCCCTCCACTTT. Amino acid sequence: CASRNSGTTNSPLHF. Drawing the rest from reference TRBV2 and TRBJ1-6, the complete variable domain is EPEVTQTPSHQVTQMGQEVILRCVPISNHLYFYWYRQILGQKVEFLVSFYNNEISEKSEIFDDQFSVERPDGSNFTLKIRSTKLEDSAMYFCASRNSGTTNSPLHFGNGTRLTVT.

V usage is TRBV6-4 and J usage is TRBJ2-1; D ambiguous. Germline CDR1 reads MRHNA; CDR2 reads SNTAGT. Trimming removed 3 bases at V and 0 bases at J, with 3 bases between. The CDR3 is 13 amino acids. CDR3 sequence reads: CASSESSYNEQFF. In DNA form, the CDR3 reads TGTGCCAGCAGTGAGAGCTCCTACAATGAGCAGTTCTTC.

Regarding this clone: At the DNA level, this CDR3 is encoded by other sequences in the same sample as well. This chain's CDR3 is CASSLGQASGNTIYF. CDR3 nucleotide sequence: TGTGCCAGCTCACTCGGACAGGCCTCTGGAAACACCATATATTTT. The rearrangement joins TRBV18 to TRBJ1-3; 7 bases are shared with TRBD1. The CDR3 covers 15 residues. After removal of 4 bases from V and 0 bases from J, the junction contained 3 bases not matched to a gene. CDR1 KGHSH and CDR2 LQKENI come from the germline V gene.

The chain carries TRBV7-3 and TRBJ1-6; the match to TRBD1 covers 7 bases. The ends lost 5 bases at V and 6 bases at J; junction bases unmatched: 7. Germline CDR1 SGHTA, CDR2 FQGTGA. This CDR3 spans 15 amino acids. CDR3 sequence reads: CASSRDRASNSPLHF. DNA for the CDR3: TGTGCCAGCAGCCGCGACAGGGCTTCTAATTCACCCCTCCACTTT.

CDR3 amino acids: CASSPRLAGAPGELFF. The DNA of the CDR3 is TGTGCCAGCAGCCCTCGACTAGCGGGGGCCCCCGGGGAGCTGTTTTTT. V gene TRBV6-2 or TRBV6-3 combines with J gene TRBJ2-2; 12 bases align to TRBD2. In germline, CDR1 is MNHEY, CDR2 SVGEGT. The CDR3 totals 16 residues. The V and J ends lost 6 bases and 6 bases, in that order; junction bases with no gene match: 8.

The chain has TRBV2 and TRBJ1-4; 9 nucleotides line up with TRBD1. From germline, CDR1 is SNHLY and CDR2 FYNNEI. V shed 5 bases and J 8 bases; nucleotides not matched to a gene: 6. The CDR3 has 14 residues. CDR3: CASSFDRGDEKLFF. The DNA for the CDR3 is TGTGCCAGCAGTTTCGACAGGGGGGACGAAAAACTGTTTTTT.

This chain connects TRBV5-6 to TRBJ2-6; D perhaps matches TRBD1 (5 bases). From germline, CDR1 is SGHDT and CDR2 YYEEEE. The CDR3 length is 17 residues. V dropped 3 bases and J dropped 0 bases, with 13 bases sitting between them. The chain's CDR3 is CASSSPGIGSGANVLTF. The DNA for the CDR3 is TGTGCCAGCAGCTCCCCAGGGATAGGCTCTGGGGCCAACGTCCTGACTTTC.

The V gene is TRBV5-5, the J gene TRBJ1-2; 9 positions match TRBD1. The V gene's germline CDR1 is SGHKS and CDR2 YYEKEE (reference sequence). The ends lost 4 bases at V and 8 bases at J; junction bases unmatched: 21. This CDR3 region has 18 residues. For the CDR3, the DNA is TGTGCCAGCAGCCGGCGGGCCAGGGACAGGGCCCAGGTAGGCGGCTACACCTTC. Protein: CASSRRARDRAQVGGYTF. The entire variable domain, with the rest obtained from reference TRBV5-5 and TRBJ1-2, is as follows: DAGVTQSPTHLIKTRGQQVTLRCSPISGHKSVSWYQQVLGQGPQFIFQYYEKEERGRGNFPDRFSARQFPNYSSELNVNALLLGDSALYLCASSRRARDRAQVGGYTFGSGTRLTVV.

This clone has a handful of counts. The chain has TRBV18 and TRBJ1-1; D perhaps matches TRBD1 (5 bases). Trimming took off 2 bases at V and 6 bases at J, with 16 bases between the two ends. CDR3 size: 15 residues. Germline V gene sequence: CDR1 KGHSH, CDR2 LQKENI. The CDR3 region is CASSPGAAQVSEAFF. The CDR3 DNA reads as TGTGCCAGCTCACCAGGGGCGGCTCAAGTGTCTGAAGCTTTCTTT.

The chain carries TRBV5-6 and TRBJ2-3; D gene ambiguous. Germline CDR1 SGHDT, CDR2 YYEEEE. The CDR3 totals 14 residues. Trimming removed 1 base at V and 0 bases at J, with 6 bases between. The CDR3 bases are TGTGCCAGCAGCTTGCTTCAGAGCACAGATACGCAGTATTTT. This sequence encodes CASSLLQSTDTQYF.

The chain uses TRBV9 and TRBJ1-1, with D hard to call. The V gene lost 3 bases and the J gene lost 5 bases, with 14 bases spanning the gap. The CDR3 consists of 14 residues. From germline, CDR1 is SGDLS and CDR2 YYNGEE. For the CDR3, the DNA is TGTGCCAGCAGCGCTACCCCCCAATTGACTGAAGCTTTCTTT. This codes for CASSATPQLTEAFF.

The rearrangement links TRBV12-5 to TRBJ2-7; D gene ambiguous. This CDR3 is 14 amino acids long. Between the trimmed V and J ends, which lost 0 bases and 3 bases, there was a span of 9 bases. Germline values: CDR1 LGHNT, CDR2 FRNRAP. Here the CDR3 reads CASGLVPQFYEQYF. The CDR3 DNA reads TGTGCTAGTGGTTTGGTACCTCAGTTCTACGAGCAGTACTTC.

The chain has TRBV13 and TRBJ1-4; D is perhaps TRBD1 (5 bases). Germline CDR1 reads PRHDT; CDR2 reads FYEKMQ (reference sequence). V lost 2 bases and J 3 bases, leaving 13 bases between the germline ends. This CDR3 contains 16 residues. CDR3 residues: CASSLSNGGANEKLFF. For the CDR3, the DNA is TGTGCCAGCAGCTTATCGAACGGAGGGGCTAATGAAAAACTGTTTTTT.

J is TRBJ2-7 and V is TRBV3-1 (or the pseudogene TRBV3-2); possibly TRBD1 for D (5 bases). The CDR3 is 15 amino acids. Germline assignment: CDR1 LGHDT and CDR2 YNNKEL (reference sequence). V was pared by 0 bases and J by 2 bases, with 11 bases between. In nucleotides, the CDR3 is TGTGCCAGCAGCCAAGACGCAGGGATCACCTACGAGCAGTACTTC. This translates into CASSQDAGITYEQYF.

This chain connects TRBV6-4 to TRBJ1-2; D unclear. Germline CDR1 MRHNA, CDR2 SNTAGT. V dropped 4 bases and J dropped 5 bases, with 11 bases sitting between them. The CDR3 covers 13 residues. CDR3: CASSVSRGYGYTF. The DNA for the CDR3 is TGTGCCAGCAGTGTGTCCCGAGGGTATGGCTACACCTTC.

V usage is TRBV3-1 (or the pseudogene TRBV3-2) and J usage is TRBJ1-1; 7 bases align to TRBD1. Germline-derived CDR1 and CDR2 are LGHDT and YNNKEL (reference sequence). The CDR3 length is 14 residues. J gave up 2 bases and V 4 bases, and 4 bases lay outside the gene matches. CDR3 nucleotide sequence: TGTGCCAGCAGCCCCTACAGGGGTAACACTGAAGCTTTCTTT. Its protein is CASSPYRGNTEAFF.

The genes are TRBV6-4 and TRBJ1-1; D is perhaps TRBD1 (5 bases). The CDR3 totals 15 residues. Germline V gives CDR1 MRHNA, CDR2 SNTAGT. V lost 6 bases to trimming and J lost 4 bases, with 18 bases between them. The CDR3 spells CASRPGAGSVTEAFF. The CDR3 region has the DNA TGTGCCAGCAGACCCGGGGCGGGAAGTGTCACTGAAGCTTTCTTT.